This TCR beta chain came from a study of T cell responses to AZD1222 COVID-19 vaccine. Turning to the study itself: Second doses at about 4 or about 12 weeks were pooled.

Per germline, CDR1 MNHEY and CDR2 SVGEGT. Trimming at V came to 6 bases and at J to 0 bases, leaving 9 bases not matched to a gene. The CDR3 length is 16 residues. The repertoire was sequenced with immunoSEQ multiplex PCR; TCRdb's copy has only in-frame clones and lacks some. The table lists 120,000 or so clones, roughly 84% of them singletons. This clone has only one observation. Its antigen is currently unknown. Points from the study as a whole: Donors were largely white British and mainly female; clonal diversity was possibly underestimated. Spike-wide vaccine-associated CD4 TCRs dominated at 160-218 and 743-854.

The receptor's source is an adult in good health. The sequences come from peripheral blood, collected on day 0 of AZD1222 vaccination. This chain uses TRBV6-2 or TRBV6-3 with TRBJ1-1; 8 bases are a match to TRBD1. CDR3 amino acids: CASSRQGKRMNTEAFF. The DNA of the CDR3 is TGTGCCAGCAGCCGACAGGGGAAAAGGATGAACACTGAAGCTTTCTTT.